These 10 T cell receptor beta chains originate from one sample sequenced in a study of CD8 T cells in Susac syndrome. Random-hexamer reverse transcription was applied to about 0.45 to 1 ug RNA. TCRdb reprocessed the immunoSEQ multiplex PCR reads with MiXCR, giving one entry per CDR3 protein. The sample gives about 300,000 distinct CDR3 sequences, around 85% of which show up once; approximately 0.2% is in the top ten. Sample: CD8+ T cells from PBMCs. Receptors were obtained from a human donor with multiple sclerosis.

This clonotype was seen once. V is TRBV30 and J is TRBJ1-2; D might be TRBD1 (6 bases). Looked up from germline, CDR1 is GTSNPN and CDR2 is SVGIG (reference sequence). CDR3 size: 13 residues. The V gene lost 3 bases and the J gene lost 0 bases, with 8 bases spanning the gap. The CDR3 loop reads CAWRGTPNYGYTF. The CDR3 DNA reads TGTGCCTGGAGGGGGACACCTAACTATGGCTACACCTTC.

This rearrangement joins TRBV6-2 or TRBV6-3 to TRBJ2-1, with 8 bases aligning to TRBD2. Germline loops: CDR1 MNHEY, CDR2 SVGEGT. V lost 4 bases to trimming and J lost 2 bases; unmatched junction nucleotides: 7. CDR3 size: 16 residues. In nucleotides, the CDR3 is TGTGCCAGCAGTTTACTAGCGGAACCTCCCTACAATGAGCAGTTCTTC. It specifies CASSLLAEPPYNEQFF.

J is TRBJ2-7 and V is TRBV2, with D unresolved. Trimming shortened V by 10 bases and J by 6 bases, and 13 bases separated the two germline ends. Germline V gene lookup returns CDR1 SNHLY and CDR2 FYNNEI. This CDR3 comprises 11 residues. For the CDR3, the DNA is TGTGCCATCCCCCTCCAATCCGAGCAGTACTTC. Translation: CAIPLQSEQYF. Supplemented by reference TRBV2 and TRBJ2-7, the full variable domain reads EPEVTQTPSHQVTQMGQEVILRCVPISNHLYFYWYRQILGQKVEFLVSFYNNEISEKSEIFDDQFSVERPDGSNFTLKIRSTKLEDSAMYFCAIPLQSEQYFGPGTRLTVT.

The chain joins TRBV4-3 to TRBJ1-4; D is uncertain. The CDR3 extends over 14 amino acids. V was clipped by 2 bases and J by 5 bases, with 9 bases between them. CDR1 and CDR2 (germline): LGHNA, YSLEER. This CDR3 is CASSQSGKNEKLFF. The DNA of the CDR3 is TGCGCCAGCAGCCAATCCGGGAAAAATGAAAAACTGTTTTTT.

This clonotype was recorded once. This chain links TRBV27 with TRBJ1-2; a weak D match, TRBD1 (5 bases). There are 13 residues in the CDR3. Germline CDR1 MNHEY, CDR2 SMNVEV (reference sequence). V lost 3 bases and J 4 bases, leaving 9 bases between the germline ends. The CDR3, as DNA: TGTGCCAGCAGTTTCGAGGGGTCCTATGGCTACACCTTC. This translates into CASSFEGSYGYTF.

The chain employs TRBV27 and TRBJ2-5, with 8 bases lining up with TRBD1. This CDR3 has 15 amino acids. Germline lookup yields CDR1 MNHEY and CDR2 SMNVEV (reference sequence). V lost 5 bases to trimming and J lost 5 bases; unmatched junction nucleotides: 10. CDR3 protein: CASSRLGNRGETQYF. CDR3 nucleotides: TGTGCCAGCAGTCGCCTAGGAAACAGGGGGGAGACCCAGTACTTC.

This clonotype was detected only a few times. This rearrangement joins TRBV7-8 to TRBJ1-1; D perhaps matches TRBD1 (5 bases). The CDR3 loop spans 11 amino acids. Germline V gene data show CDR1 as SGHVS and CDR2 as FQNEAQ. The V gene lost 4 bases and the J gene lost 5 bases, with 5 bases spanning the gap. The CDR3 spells CASSWGTEAFF. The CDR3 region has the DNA TGTGCCAGCAGCTGGGGGACTGAAGCTTTCTTT.

Written as DNA, the CDR3 is TGTGCCACCAGGGGGGACAGGGGATGGGCCGGGGAGCTGTTTTTT. This codes for CATRGDRGWAGELFF. This chain connects TRBV6-5 to TRBJ2-2, with 10 bases identical to TRBD1. The trim removed 10 bases at V and 6 bases at J, leaving 11 bases unmatched. Germline V gives CDR1 MNHEY, CDR2 SVGAGI. The CDR3 consists of 15 residues.

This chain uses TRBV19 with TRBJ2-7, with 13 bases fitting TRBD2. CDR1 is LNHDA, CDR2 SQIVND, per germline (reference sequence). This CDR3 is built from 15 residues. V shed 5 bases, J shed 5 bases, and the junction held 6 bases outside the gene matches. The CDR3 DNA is TGTGCCAGTAGTTTCCGGACTAGCGGGAGAGACGAGCAGTACTTC. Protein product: CASSFRTSGRDEQYF.

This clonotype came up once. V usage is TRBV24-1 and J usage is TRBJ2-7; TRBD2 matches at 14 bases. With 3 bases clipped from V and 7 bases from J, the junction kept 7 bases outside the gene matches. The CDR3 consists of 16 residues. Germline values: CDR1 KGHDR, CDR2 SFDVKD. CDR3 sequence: CATSDPGLAGDGEQYF. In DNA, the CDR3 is TGTGCCACCAGTGATCCGGGACTAGCGGGAGATGGTGAGCAGTACTTC.